These T cell receptor beta chains were read from a single sample in a study of cytomegalovirus exposure and HLA in healthy donors. This table comes from immunoSEQ multiplex PCR, and its TCRdb copy is limited to in-frame clones, with some not included. This table has hundreds of thousands of clones, about 87% appearing once. Sequencing input: PBMCs. The source is a man younger than 35 in good health and CMV-seronegative. CDR3s include the opening cysteine and the closing phenylalanine or tryptophan. D genes are given only for firm matches. Clone size is given for some rows only: seen once, a few or many times, or a class if the clone is expanded.

cdr3_nt	cdr3_aa	d_call	clone_size	v_call	j_call
TGTGCCAGAGGTCAGCGACCCCAAGAGACCCAGTACTTC	CARGQRPQETQYF	NA	NA	TRBV19	TRBJ2-5
TGCGCCAGCAGTCTTAAGGGGCAGAACACCGGGGAGCTGTTTTTT	CASSLKGQNTGELFF	NA	NA	TRBV23-1	TRBJ2-2
TGCAGCGGGGGCGGACCTAACTATGGCTACACCTTC	CSGGGPNYGYTF	NA	NA	TRBV29-1	TRBJ1-2
TGTGCCAGCGCGAGTCCCATTTCTGCGGGCTACACCTTC	CASASPISAGYTF	NA	NA	TRBV28	TRBJ1-2
TGCAGCGTTGTGGCTAGCGCCGTCCCTTCCCCTGGGGCCAACGTCCTGACTTTC	CSVVASAVPSPGANVLTF	NA	once	TRBV29-1	TRBJ2-6
TGTGCCAGCAGTATATCGACAGGGGGCTTTGGCTACACCTTC	CASSISTGGFGYTF	TRBD1	NA	TRBV27	TRBJ1-2
TGTGCCAGTAGTATAGCGGGAGTTGAAGAGACCCAGTACTTC	CASSIAGVEETQYF	NA	NA	TRBV19	TRBJ2-5
TGTGCCACCGCGGCAGGGGCAGTTGGCAAAAACATTCAGTACTTC	CATAAGAVGKNIQYF	NA	NA	TRBV19	TRBJ2-4
TGTGCCAGCAGTGAATCGGTGAACACTGAAGCTTTCTTT	CASSESVNTEAFF	NA	NA	TRBV6-1	TRBJ1-1
TGTGCCAGCAGTTACTCCCTCAATGAGCAGTTCTTC	CASSYSLNEQFF	NA	NA	TRBV6-6	TRBJ2-1
TGTGCCACCCAATCCGGGGGAAAAGAGACCCAGTACTTC	CATQSGGKETQYF	NA	NA	TRBV27	TRBJ2-5
TGTGCCAGCTCCTTTCTACTAGCGGGAGGAGGCGCCACCGGGGAGCTGTTTTTT	CASSFLLAGGGATGELFF	TRBD2	NA	TRBV18	TRBJ2-2
TGTGCCAGCAGGTTGAGGGGGCAAGTCGCAGATACGCAGTATTTT	CASRLRGQVADTQYF	TRBD1	NA	TRBV27	TRBJ2-3
TGTGCCAGCAGCCAAGACAGGGGCCTGTGGAATGGCTACACCTTC	CASSQDRGLWNGYTF	NA	NA	TRBV14	TRBJ1-2
TGTGCCAGCAGTGTCGCATCTCAAGGGGGCAATCAGCCCCAGCATTTT	CASSVASQGGNQPQHF	NA	NA	TRBV2	TRBJ1-5
TGTGCCAGCAGCAAAGGGGGGGACCCAGATACGCAGTATTTT	CASSKGGDPDTQYF	NA	NA	TRBV7-2	TRBJ2-3
TGCGCCAGCAGCTTGGTGGCGGTGGCGGGAGTTAGCGGCGGGGAGCTGTTTTTT	CASSLVAVAGVSGGELFF	TRBD2	NA	TRBV5-1	TRBJ2-2
TGTGCCAGCAGCTCAGGGGGACACCCTGATGAAGCTTTCTTT	CASSSGGHPDEAFF	TRBD1	NA	TRBV9	TRBJ1-1
TGTGCCAGCAGCTTAGTGCTATCGGGATTCCGCTACGAGCAGTACTTC	CASSLVLSGFRYEQYF	NA	NA	TRBV7-2	TRBJ2-7
TGTGCCAGCAGACAGGTTGTGGGGATGATAGCTTTCTTT	CASRQVVGMIAFF	NA	NA	TRBV27	TRBJ1-1
TGCGCCAGCAGCTTTGGCAGATACACTGAAGCTTTCTTT	CASSFGRYTEAFF	NA	NA	TRBV5-1	TRBJ1-1
TGTGCCAGCAGCTTAGACAGGGGTGAGCAGTACTTC	CASSLDRGEQYF	TRBD1	NA	TRBV7-9	TRBJ2-7
TGTGCCAGCAGTTCTTCCGTATTGTATCAGCCCCAGCATTTT	CASSSSVLYQPQHF	NA	NA	TRBV28	TRBJ1-5
TGTGCCACCCAGGACAAATCTTACTATGGCTACACCTTC	CATQDKSYYGYTF	NA	NA	TRBV19	TRBJ1-2
TGTGCCAGTCTCACGACAGGTTCAGATACGCAGTATTTT	CASLTTGSDTQYF	NA	once	TRBV19	TRBJ2-3
TGTGCCAGCAGCACAATCGCAGAGCAGTACTTC	CASSTIAEQYF	NA	once	TRBV5-4	TRBJ2-7
TGCGCCAGCAGCCAGCCGGGACTTTCTGGAAACACCATATATTTT	CASSQPGLSGNTIYF	NA	once	TRBV4-1	TRBJ1-3
TGTGCCAGCAGCCCAGGACTAGCGGGGGCCTACGAGCAGTACTTC	CASSPGLAGAYEQYF	TRBD2	NA	TRBV11-2	TRBJ2-7
TGTGCCAGTACCGCAGGGACATGGCGTGGCTACACCTTC	CASTAGTWRGYTF	NA	few	TRBV19	TRBJ1-2
TGTGCCATCAGTGAGCGGGGGGGTAGTGATCAGCCCCAGCATTTT	CAISERGGSDQPQHF	NA	NA	TRBV10-3	TRBJ1-5
TGCGCCAGCAGCTTTCAGGGGTTAGGCACTGAAGCTTTCTTT	CASSFQGLGTEAFF	NA	NA	TRBV5-1	TRBJ1-1
TGTGCCAGCAGCATCCGACAGGGTATGCCCGGGGAGCTGTTTTTT	CASSIRQGMPGELFF	TRBD1	once	TRBV7-2	TRBJ2-2
TGTGCCAGCTCACCACCGGGTAGTACAGGGATCGAGCAGTACTTC	CASSPPGSTGIEQYF	NA	NA	TRBV18	TRBJ2-7
TGTGCCAGCAGCCCGGAAGGACTAGCGGGAGGGGGCCATGAGCAGTTCTTC	CASSPEGLAGGGHEQFF	TRBD2	NA	TRBV7-9	TRBJ2-1
TGTGCCAGCAGTGAAAGGACCCGGGGGGCTGGGGCCAACGTCCTGACTTTC	CASSERTRGAGANVLTF	TRBD2	NA	TRBV2	TRBJ2-6
TGCGCCAGCAGCCACACTAGCGGGGGGGTGAGGGAGACCCAGTACTTC	CASSHTSGGVRETQYF	TRBD2	NA	TRBV4-1	TRBJ2-5
TGTGCCAGCAGCTACAGGGACTCCCTCTATGGCTACACCTTC	CASSYRDSLYGYTF	NA	NA	TRBV6-5	TRBJ1-2
TGCGCCAGCAGCTTAAACCCCACCGCAGGGTCAGGCGGGGAGCTGTTTTTT	CASSLNPTAGSGGELFF	NA	NA	TRBV5-1	TRBJ2-2
TGCGCCAGCAGTGACTTGGCAGGGGTTCAGCCCCAGCATTTT	CASSDLAGVQPQHF	NA	NA	TRBV10-2	TRBJ1-5
TGTGCCAGCCTGCTAGAAGAGACCCAGTACTTC	CASLLEETQYF	NA	once	TRBV28	TRBJ2-5
TGTGCCAGCAGTCCCAGCGACAGGGTCGAGCAGTACTTC	CASSPSDRVEQYF	TRBD1	NA	TRBV27	TRBJ2-7
TGTGCCAGCAGCTTACTGGAGACCCAGTACTTC	CASSLLETQYF	NA	NA	TRBV7-2	TRBJ2-5
TGTGCCAGCACCCCGATGGGGAGGAGGGCCTACAATGAGCAGTTCTTC	CASTPMGRRAYNEQFF	NA	NA	TRBV27	TRBJ2-1
TGTGCCAGCAGTTCCCGACAGGGGGTCTACGAGCAGTACTTC	CASSSRQGVYEQYF	TRBD1	once	TRBV27	TRBJ2-7
TGTGCCAGCAGAGGGGGGGGAGGCAACGAGCAGTACTTC	CASRGGGGNEQYF	NA	NA	TRBV6-1	TRBJ2-7
TGTGCCGGGGTTGGGACCATTACCGGGACTAGGTCAGATACGCAGTATTTT	CAGVGTITGTRSDTQYF	TRBD2	NA	TRBV30	TRBJ2-3
TGTGCCAGCAGCCGGATAGCGGGGGGGCCCTACAATGAGCAGTTCTTC	CASSRIAGGPYNEQFF	TRBD2	NA	TRBV14	TRBJ2-1
TGTGCCAGCAGTTTATCTACCCTAACGTTGACCCTCCACTTT	CASSLSTLTLTLHF	NA	NA	TRBV28	TRBJ1-6
TGTGCCAGCAGTTACGGGACAGGGTCGGTTAATGAGCAGTTCTTC	CASSYGTGSVNEQFF	TRBD1	NA	TRBV6-5	TRBJ2-1
TGCGCCAGCAGCCAAGATCCGAGCACAGATACGCAGTATTTT	CASSQDPSTDTQYF	NA	NA	TRBV4-3	TRBJ2-3
TGTGCCAGCAGAATTCTAGCGGGGGAGCAAGAGACCCAGTACTTC	CASRILAGEQETQYF	TRBD2	NA	TRBV27	TRBJ2-5
TGCGCCAGCAGCCATGCTAGCGGGAGGTCCCATGAGCAGTTCTTC	CASSHASGRSHEQFF	TRBD2	once	TRBV4-3	TRBJ2-1
TGCGCCAGCAGCAAGGGGAGCGGGGCGAATTCTTACAATGAGCAGTTCTTC	CASSKGSGANSYNEQFF	TRBD2	NA	TRBV4-3	TRBJ2-1
TGTGCCAGCAGCTTAGATGCGGGGGGCGGCTACACCTTC	CASSLDAGGGYTF	NA	NA	TRBV7-2	TRBJ1-2
TGTGCCAGCAGCTTAGTAGGGACAGGGGCAGGCAATGAGCAGTTCTTC	CASSLVGTGAGNEQFF	TRBD1	NA	TRBV7-8	TRBJ2-1
TGCGCCAGCAGCCAAGATCGGGGAGGGGAGCTGTTTTTT	CASSQDRGGELFF	NA	NA	TRBV4-3	TRBJ2-2
TGTGCCAGCAGCTTAGCAGGACAGGGGCCCTCCACCAATACGCAGTATTTT	CASSLAGQGPSTNTQYF	TRBD1	NA	TRBV13	TRBJ2-3
TGCGCCAGCAGCCAAGAAGGGGCCAATAGCAATCAGCCCCAGCATTTT	CASSQEGANSNQPQHF	NA	NA	TRBV4-1	TRBJ1-5
TGCGCCAGCAGCTTGGCCGTCGGCGGGTACTCACAAGAGACCCAGTACTTC	CASSLAVGGYSQETQYF	NA	NA	TRBV5-1	TRBJ2-5
TGCGCCAGCAGACGTGAGTCGCGGGAGAATGAGCAGTTCTTC	CASRRESRENEQFF	TRBD2	once	TRBV5-1	TRBJ2-1